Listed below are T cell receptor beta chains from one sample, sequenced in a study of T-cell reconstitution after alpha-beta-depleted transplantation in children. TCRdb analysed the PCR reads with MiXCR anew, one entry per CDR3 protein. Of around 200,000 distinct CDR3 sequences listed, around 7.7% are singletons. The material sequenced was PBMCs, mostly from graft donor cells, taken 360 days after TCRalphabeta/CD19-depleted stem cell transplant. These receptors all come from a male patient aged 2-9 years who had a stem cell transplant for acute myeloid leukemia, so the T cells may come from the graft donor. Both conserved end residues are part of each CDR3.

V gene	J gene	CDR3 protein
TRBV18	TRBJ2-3	CASSLGGRTDTQYF
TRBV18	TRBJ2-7	CASSPTGTEGSYEQYF
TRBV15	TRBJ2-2	CATSRAGGELFF
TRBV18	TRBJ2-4	CASSPPGGGGNIQYF
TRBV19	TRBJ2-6	CASSSGEGLSGANVLTF
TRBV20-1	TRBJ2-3	CSARDPAGVGDTQYF
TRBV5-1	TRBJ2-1	CASSRGVNNEQFF
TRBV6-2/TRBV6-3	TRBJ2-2	CASNRGPGELFF
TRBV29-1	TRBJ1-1	CSVLDRGPQNTEAFF
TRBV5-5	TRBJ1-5	CASSPTTKPSNQPQHF
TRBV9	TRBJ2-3	CASSELAGGTDTQYF
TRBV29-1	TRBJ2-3	CSVDGLRSGGDTQYF
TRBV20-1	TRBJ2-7	CSARTGQFYEQYF
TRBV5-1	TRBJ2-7	CASTYRTGGYEQYF
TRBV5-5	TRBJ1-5	CASSFERNQPQHF
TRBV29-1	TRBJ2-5	CSVAPKETQYF
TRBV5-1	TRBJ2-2	CASSLDRDRDTGELFF
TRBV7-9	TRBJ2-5	CASSLPPGGQGVAQYF
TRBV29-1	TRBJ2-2	CSVAQGKYGELFF
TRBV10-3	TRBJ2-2	CAISAPGQGRGTGELFF